This entry lists 15 T cell receptor beta chains sequenced from one sample in a study of blood T cell repertoires in COVID-19. Clones were sequenced by immunoSEQ multiplex PCR, and TCRdb holds only the in-frame ones, with some missing. The data show tens of thousands of clones, with approximately 86% seen just once and 18% held by the top ten. The sequenced sample was peripheral blood. Receptors were obtained from a human donor in a cohort sampled during active COVID-19.

This clone was observed a single time. This chain joins TRBV19 and TRBJ2-1, with 9 bases matching TRBD1. The CDR3 totals 16 residues. CDR1 is LNHDA and CDR2 is SQIVND in the germline V gene (reference sequence). The trim removed 3 bases at V and 4 bases at J, leaving 7 bases unmatched. The CDR3 DNA reads TGTGCCAGTAGTATGCGGCCGGGACAGGGATACAATGAGCAGTTCTTC. Protein: CASSMRPGQGYNEQFF.

V is TRBV27 and J is TRBJ2-2; no reliable D call. V dropped 3 bases and J dropped 7 bases, with 9 bases sitting between them. CDR1 is MNHEY and CDR2 is SMNVEV in the germline V gene (reference sequence). The CDR3 has 13 residues. The CDR3 DNA sequence: TGTGCCAGCAGTTTGGTACGGAGCGGGGAGCTGTTTTTT. Amino acid sequence: CASSLVRSGELFF.

Here the CDR3 reads CASRLGHTRSTDTQYF. CDR3 sequence (DNA): TGTGCCAGCAGACTGGGACACACAAGAAGCACAGATACGCAGTATTTT. The V gene is TRBV28, the J gene TRBJ2-3; the D gene is possibly TRBD1 (6 bases). CDR3 length: 16 residues. V lost 6 bases, J lost 0 bases, and 16 bases lay in between. Germline assignment: CDR1 MDHEN and CDR2 SYDVKM.

The chain employs TRBV19 and TRBJ1-4; maybe TRBD1 (5 bases). V was trimmed by 5 bases and J by 6 bases, leaving 13 bases between them. The germline V gene encodes CDR1 LNHDA and CDR2 SQIVND (reference sequence). The length of the CDR3 is 14 residues. The CDR3 reads CASSLAGKDEKLFF. CDR3 DNA sequence: TGTGCCAGTAGTCTCGCAGGGAAGGATGAAAAACTGTTTTTT.

The V call is TRBV2, the J call TRBJ1-3; D not certain. In germline, CDR1 is SNHLY, CDR2 FYNNEI. Deletions cut 3 bases from V and 0 bases from J, with 6 bases between. The CDR3 runs 14 residues. CDR3 amino acids: CASSDVRSGNTIYF. The DNA of the CDR3 is TGTGCCAGCAGTGATGTCCGCTCTGGAAACACCATATATTTT.

CDR3 DNA sequence: TGCGCCAGCAGCTTGGGACAGGGGGCTGGTCAGCCCCAGCATTTT. This gives the protein CASSLGQGAGQPQHF. The genes are TRBV5-1 and TRBJ1-5; 10 bases are a match to TRBD1. J was trimmed by 6 bases and V by 0 bases; bases with no gene match: 3. The germline gives CDR1 SGHRS, CDR2 YFSETQ. The CDR3 sequence is 15 residues long. The variable domain in full, with the rest retrieved from reference TRBV5-1 and TRBJ1-5, is KAGVTQTPRYLIKTRGQQVTLSCSPISGHRSVSWYQQTPGQGLQFLFEYFSETQRNKGNFPGRFSGRQFSNSRSEMNVSTLELGDSALYLCASSLGQGAGQPQHFGDGTRLSIL.

The DNA for the CDR3 is TGTGCCAGCAGCCAACCAAGCGGGAGAAAGGATACGCAGTATTTT. Amino acid sequence: CASSQPSGRKDTQYF. The chain uses TRBV16 and TRBJ2-3; TRBD2 matches at 8 bases. The CDR3 totals 15 residues. Germline V gene data show CDR1 as KGHSY and CDR2 as FQNENV. V was pared by 2 bases and J by 6 bases, with 7 bases of the junction left unmatched.

V is TRBV20-1 and J is TRBJ1-6; TRBD1 aligns across 7 bases. The CDR3 covers 14 residues. The junction had 7 bases not matched to a gene; V was cut back by 3 bases and J by 8 bases. CDR1 is DFQATT and CDR2 is SNEGSKA in the germline V gene (reference sequence). Written as DNA, the CDR3 is TGCAGTGCTAGTCCCACAGGGGTGGATTCACCCCTCCACTTT. Translation: CSASPTGVDSPLHF.

The chain employs TRBV3-1 (or the pseudogene TRBV3-2) and TRBJ2-3; 7 bases are a match to TRBD1. Unmatched junction bases numbered 2, after V lost 8 bases and J lost 0 bases. This CDR3 is built from 13 residues. Germline assignment: CDR1 LGHDT and CDR2 YNNKEL (reference sequence). In DNA, the CDR3 is TGTGCCAGCTTGGACAGGAGCACAGATACGCAGTATTTT. Translated: CASLDRSTDTQYF.

By sample share, this clone is medium-sized. The rearrangement joins TRBV19 to TRBJ2-7, with D tentatively TRBD2 (6 bases). The length of the CDR3 is 14 residues. The V end was cut by 3 bases, the J end by 7 bases, with 16 bases between. Germline values: CDR1 LNHDA, CDR2 SQIVND (reference sequence). This CDR3 reads CASSISPGVGEQYF. The CDR3 DNA sequence: TGTGCCAGTAGTATTTCTCCGGGAGTAGGGGAGCAGTACTTC. Combining the CDR3 with reference TRBV19 and TRBJ2-7 gives the whole variable domain DGGITQSPKYLFRKEGQNVTLSCEQNLNHDAMYWYRQDPGQGLRLIYYSQIVNDFQKGDIAEGYSVSREKKESFPLTVTSAQKNPTAFYLCASSISPGVGEQYFGPGTRLTVT.

CDR3 amino acids: CASSLGVAGAYNEQFF. The CDR3 coding sequence is TGTGCCAGCAGCTTAGGTGTGGCGGGAGCCTACAATGAGCAGTTCTTC. J is TRBJ2-1 and V is TRBV11-3; 7 nucleotides agree with TRBD2. There are 16 residues in the CDR3. Trimming cost V 1 base and J 2 bases; bases outside gene matches: 5. Germline values: CDR1 SGHNT, CDR2 YENEEA.

The CDR3 is CASSLRNEQFF. The CDR3 DNA reads as TGTGCCAGCAGCTTGCGTAATGAGCAGTTCTTC. The rearrangement joins TRBV5-4 to TRBJ2-1; no reliable D call. This CDR3 is 11 amino acids long. CDR1 and CDR2 from the germline V gene are SGHNT and YYREEE (reference sequence). The ends were cut back, 1 base at V and 7 bases at J, with 3 bases in the middle.

The chain carries TRBV11-1 and TRBJ2-1, with a tentative D call TRBD2 (5 bases). The CDR3 sequence is 15 residues long. Germline CDR1 reads SGHAT; CDR2 reads FQDESV (reference sequence). Trimming pared 1 base from V and 6 bases from J, leaving 13 bases between. CDR3 in amino acids: CASSLEHIRGNEQFF. The CDR3 bases are TGTGCCAGCAGCTTAGAGCATATCCGGGGCAATGAGCAGTTCTTC. Full variable domain (missing parts from reference TRBV11-1 and TRBJ2-1): EAEVAQSPRYKITEKSQAVAFWCDPISGHATLYWYRQILGQGPELLVQFQDESVVDDSQLPKDRFSAERLKGVDSTLKIQPAELGDSAMYLCASSLEHIRGNEQFFGPGTRLTVL.

This chain joins TRBV11-2 and TRBJ2-3, with 9 bases identical to TRBD1. Germline V lookup: CDR1 SGHAT, CDR2 FQNNGV. J lost 3 bases, V lost 5 bases, and 12 bases had no gene match. The CDR3 is 17 residues long. Written as DNA, the CDR3 is TGTGCCAGCAGCCCGTCACAGGGGGCCCTTGTGACAGATACGCAGTATTTT. Translated: CASSPSQGALVTDTQYF.

CDR3 protein: CASSLGQGVDNEQFF. The DNA for the CDR3 is TGTGCCAGCTCCCTCGGACAGGGTGTTGACAATGAGCAGTTCTTC. The J gene is TRBJ2-1, the V gene TRBV18; 8 bases are shared with TRBD1. The V gene end was trimmed by 6 bases and the J gene end by 5 bases; junction bases not matched to a gene: 9. The CDR3 contains 15 residues. Per the germline V gene, CDR1 is KGHSH and CDR2 is LQKENI.